This T cell receptor beta chain was sequenced during a study of T cell changes during pregnancy in multiple sclerosis. V lost 0 bases and J 7 bases, leaving 21 bases between the germline ends. The germline V gene encodes CDR1 MDHEN and CDR2 SYDVKM. This CDR3 has 17 amino acids. Some clones are missing from TCRdb's copy, which holds only in-frame ones; the method was immunoSEQ multiplex PCR. Of about 25,000 clones listed, around 84% are singletons. The chain employs TRBV28 and TRBJ1-2; D unclear. This specimen consisted of CD4+ T cells from peripheral blood mononuclear cells, obtained in the second trimester of pregnancy. This clonotype originated in a female donor in good health, enrolled as a control in a pregnancy study. The CDR3 loop reads CASSLWDLGVSSGGYTF. The CDR3 nucleotides read TGTGCCAGCAGTTTATGGGACTTGGGCGTATCTAGCGGTGGCTACACCTTC.